This T cell receptor beta chain was sequenced in a study of blood T cells in healthy people across ages. Trimming removed 2 bases at V and 3 bases at J, with 13 bases between. This CDR3 spans 15 amino acids. A J-beta primer mix and a sample-barcoded 5' primer were used in a second PCR of about 6 to 12 cycles. TCRdb re-called the 5' RACE reads through MiXCR, storing one row per CDR3 protein. This sample has over 950,000 distinct CDR3 sequences, with more than 30% found just once. The chain couples TRBV12-3 or TRBV12-4 to TRBJ1-1, with a tentative D call TRBD1 (5 bases). This TCR derives from a man in his late teens or twenties in good health. Sequenced sample: blood. CDR3 sequence: CASSLRQGSDTEAFF. The CDR3, as DNA: TGTGCCAGCAGTTTACGTCAGGGTTCTGACACTGAAGCTTTCTTT.